This TCR beta chain emerged from a study of OX40 agonist ivuxolimab in advanced cancers. Study in general: Patients were around 83% male with ages roughly 20 to 85, mean 60. Partial responses were achieved by three patients, of whom one had hepatocellular carcinoma and two had cutaneous melanoma.

As regards this clone: Antigen unknown.

Libraries were prepared by immunoSEQ multiplex PCR; TCRdb keeps only in-frame clonotypes and omits some of them. The sample includes around 70,000 clones, about four fifths of them seen just once. General observations from the study: Compared with CD4+, CD8+ T cells on average had more expanded clones.

Germline V CDR1 and CDR2: MDHEN, SYDVKM. The V and J ends lost 5 bases and 2 bases respectively, with 24 bases between them. This CDR3 is built from 18 residues. The input for sequencing was CD4+ or CD8+ T cells sorted from blood, taken in a trial of the OX40 agonist ivuxolimab. The V gene is TRBV28, the J gene TRBJ1-1; D uncertain. The receptor's source is an adult with an advanced solid tumor such as melanoma, head and neck, liver or kidney cancer. The CDR3 bases are TGTGCCAGCAGTCAAACACTGGGTCCCTCAAGGCTAAACACTGAAGCTTTCTTT. Residues: CASSQTLGPSRLNTEAFF.